This entry is about one T cell receptor (beta chain). Its specificity is not known. This sample was included in a study of T cells after yellow fever vaccination. Regarding the study as a whole: Most primary-vaccination clones recurred post-booster (roughly 96% CD4, 88% CD8).

By 5'RACE template switching, TCR cDNA was produced, with a universal primer site and UMIs added in the process. A single record per CDR3 protein comes from TCRdb applying MiXCR to the 5' RACE reads. Altogether 500,000 to 650,000 distinct CDR3 sequences are present, approximately 16% being singletons, with the ten largest covering 15% to 20%. The source material was PBMCs, sampled around 5 days after the first yellow fever vaccination. This TCR was sampled from a young man who received the YFV17D yellow fever vaccine.

CDR3 region: CASSFGGTGRWNIQYF. The DNA of the CDR3 is TGTGCCAGCAGCTTTGGCGGGACGGGAAGGTGGAACATTCAGTACTTC. The chain couples TRBV5-4 to TRBJ2-4, with D perhaps matching TRBD2 (6 bases). Trimming stripped 2 bases from V and 7 bases from J, with 19 bases between. Germline V gene sequence: CDR1 SGHNT, CDR2 YYREEE (reference sequence). This CDR3 contains 16 residues.